The TCR beta chain described here comes from a study of molecular identifiers for immune sequencing clone quantification. Study-level findings and limits: Jurkat TCR RNA spiked in from one cell could reportedly be detected among about 1.1 million naive cells.

This CDR3 has 13 amino acids. Deletions cut 8 bases from V and 5 bases from J, with 13 bases between. The germline CDR1 and CDR2 sequences are MGHDK and SYGVNS. This clonotype came up a few times. What it binds is not known. As previously described, bulk TCR libraries were made using listed TCR primers. Each CDR3 protein is one row after TCRdb ran MiXCR on the PCR reads. The top ten clones hold 0.76% of a sample with under 600,000 distinct CDR3 sequences, about 25% of them seen once. Material: naive CD8+ T cells from blood, with Jurkat cell RNA spiked in. Regarding subset: FACS-sorted CD8+CD4-CCR7+CD45RA+ naive T cells. V and J are TRBV25-1 and TRBJ2-1; D gene uncertain. This TCR was sampled from a human donor in good health. Some libraries in this study had Jurkat cell RNA spiked in. CDR3 amino acids: CASHGAPHNEQFF. DNA for the CDR3: TGTGCCAGCCACGGTGCCCCCCACAATGAGCAGTTCTTC.